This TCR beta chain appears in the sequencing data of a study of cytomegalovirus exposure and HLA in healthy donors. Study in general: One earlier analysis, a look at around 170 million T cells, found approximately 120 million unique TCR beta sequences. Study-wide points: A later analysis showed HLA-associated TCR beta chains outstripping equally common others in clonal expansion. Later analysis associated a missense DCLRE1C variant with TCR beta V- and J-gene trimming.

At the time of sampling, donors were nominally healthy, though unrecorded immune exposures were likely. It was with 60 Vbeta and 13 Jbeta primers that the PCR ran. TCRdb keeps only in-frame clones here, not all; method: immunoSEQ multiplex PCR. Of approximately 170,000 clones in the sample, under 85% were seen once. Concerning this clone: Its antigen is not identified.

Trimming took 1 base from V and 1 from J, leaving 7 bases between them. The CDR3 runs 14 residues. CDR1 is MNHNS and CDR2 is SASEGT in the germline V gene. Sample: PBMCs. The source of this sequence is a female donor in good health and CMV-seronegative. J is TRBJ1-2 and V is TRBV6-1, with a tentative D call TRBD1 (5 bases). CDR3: CASSEGRVNYGYTF. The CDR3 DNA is TGTGCCAGCAGTGAAGGCAGGGTTAACTATGGCTACACCTTC.